The 8 T cell receptor beta chains below were found in one sample sequenced in a study of T cell responses to AZD1222 COVID-19 vaccine. Method: immunoSEQ multiplex PCR; TCRdb's copy keeps in-frame clones and lacks some. The sample includes under 140,000 clones, about 87% of them seen just once. The material sequenced was peripheral blood, taken on day 0 of AZD1222 vaccination. All receptors come from an adult in good health.

This chain joins TRBV10-3 and TRBJ2-7; D assignment may be TRBD1 or TRBD2 (5 bases each). The CDR3 covers 22 residues. Trimming stripped 8 bases from V and 2 bases from J, with 40 bases between. CDR1 is ENHRY, CDR2 SYGVKD, per germline. The CDR3 DNA is TGTGCCATCTGGACCCATGGCCTGAAATTGTGGGGACCCATGGCCTGCCCCTACGAGCAGTACTTC. Protein product: CAIWTHGLKLWGPMACPYEQYF.

The rearrangement links TRBV28 to TRBJ1-1, with 7 bases matching TRBD1. Germline V lookup: CDR1 MDHEN, CDR2 SYDVKM. The CDR3 covers 15 residues. V was pared by 5 bases and J by 0 bases, with 6 bases of the junction left unmatched. The CDR3 DNA is TGTGCCAGCAGTATAGCAGACAGGGTGAACACTGAAGCTTTCTTT. The encoded protein is CASSIADRVNTEAFF.

The J gene is TRBJ2-7, the V gene TRBV5-1, with D tentatively TRBD1 (6 bases). CDR1 SGHRS and CDR2 YFSETQ come from the germline V gene. V gave up 2 bases and J gave up 5 bases, with 11 bases separating them. CDR3 length: 13 residues. The CDR3 region has the DNA TGCGCCAGCAGCTTACCGGACAGAAACGAGCAGTACTTC. Translated: CASSLPDRNEQYF.

The genes are TRBV7-2 and TRBJ2-5, with D possibly matching TRBD1 (6 bases). CDR3 length: 16 amino acids. Germline V gene lookup returns CDR1 SGHTA and CDR2 FQGNSA. V was pared by 3 bases and J by 5 bases, with 19 bases between. The CDR3 bases are TGTGCCAGCAGCTTCGCAGGGTTGGGCAGGGGTGAGACCCAGTACTTC. Protein sequence: CASSFAGLGRGETQYF.

This chain uses TRBV19 with TRBJ1-5; no firm D call. Germline CDR1 is LNHDA and CDR2 is SQIVND (reference sequence). V shed 3 bases and J shed 0 bases, with 6 bases lying between them. The CDR3 loop spans 14 amino acids. The CDR3 DNA reads TGTGCCAGTAGTATTGGGTATAGCAATCAGCCCCAGCATTTT. Encoded protein: CASSIGYSNQPQHF.

This chain uses TRBV12-5 with TRBJ1-1, with 8 bases matching TRBD1. Per germline, CDR1 LGHNT and CDR2 FRNRAP. This CDR3 is built from 17 residues. V trimming: 0 bases; J trimming: 6 bases; junction bases outside the gene matches: 12. CDR3 nucleotides: TGTGCTAGTGGTTTGGTAGTTGGACAGGGAGTTCGCGCTGAAGCTTTCTTT. This translates into CASGLVVGQGVRAEAFF.

This chain uses TRBV18 with TRBJ2-7, with 8 bases matching TRBD1. This CDR3 is built from 13 residues. The V and J ends lost 6 bases and 4 bases, in that order; junction bases with no gene match: 5. Germline V gives CDR1 KGHSH, CDR2 LQKENI. CDR3 loop: CASSPGGSYEQYF. The CDR3 DNA sequence: TGTGCCAGCTCGCCAGGGGGCTCTTACGAGCAGTACTTC.

The rearrangement links TRBV6-6 to TRBJ2-3; D tentatively reads TRBD1 or TRBD2 (5 bases each). V dropped 6 bases and J dropped 0 bases, with 13 bases sitting between them. This CDR3 is built from 15 residues. Germline loops: CDR1 MNHNY, CDR2 SVGAGI (reference sequence). CDR3 sequence: CASSSIRGSTDTQYF. The DNA of the CDR3 is TGTGCCAGCAGCTCAATACGGGGCAGCACAGATACGCAGTATTTT.